The sequence of this TCR beta chain was determined in a study of CD8 T cells in Susac syndrome. CDR1 is MDHEN, CDR2 SYDVKM, per germline. V was pared by 5 bases and J by 0 bases, with 5 bases of the junction left unmatched. CDR3 length: 15 amino acids. With random hexamers, reverse transcription was performed on roughly 0.5 to 1 ug of RNA. Each CDR3 protein is one row after TCRdb ran MiXCR on the immunoSEQ multiplex PCR reads. The table has approximately 300,000 distinct CDR3 sequences, approximately 91% seen once. Sequenced material: CD8+ T cells from PBMCs. The sequence came from a human donor with multiple sclerosis. The chain combines TRBV28 with TRBJ2-5; 8 positions agree with TRBD1. CDR3 region: CASSLYRGDQETQYF. Here the CDR3 DNA reads TGTGCCAGCAGTCTCTACAGGGGGGACCAAGAGACCCAGTACTTC.